The 24 T cell receptor beta chains listed next were all sequenced from one sample in a study of blood T cells in healthy people across ages. The second PCR ran about 7 to 12 cycles with a sample-barcoded 5' primer and J-beta primers. TCRdb ran MiXCR on the 5' RACE reads and lists one entry per CDR3 protein. The data contain about 590,000 distinct CDR3 sequences, about 28% of them singletons. The sequenced material came from blood. The receptors derive from a woman at least 80 years old in good health.

The V call is TRBV20-1, the J call TRBJ2-7; 10 nucleotides line up with TRBD1. The CDR3 is 15 amino acids. Losses at the gene ends were 3 bases for V and 7 bases for J; bases not matched to a gene: 12. Germline V CDR1 and CDR2: DFQATT, SNEGSKA (reference sequence). This CDR3 is CSARNGQGGCREQYF. The CDR3 region has the DNA TGCAGTGCTAGGAACGGACAGGGGGGTTGTAGGGAGCAGTACTTC.

This chain joins TRBV2 and TRBJ2-1; 11 nucleotides align to TRBD2. The V segment lost 2 bases and the J segment 4 bases; nucleotides outside the gene matches: 4. The CDR3 contains 16 residues. The germline gives CDR1 SNHLY, CDR2 FYNNEI. CDR3 coding DNA: TGTGCCAGCAGTGAACCCGGACTAGCGGGTTACAATGAGCAGTTCTTC. This translates into CASSEPGLAGYNEQFF.

This clonotype has at least ten counts. The V gene is TRBV6-1, the J gene TRBJ2-1; unclear D gene. Trimming shortened V by 7 bases and J by 0 bases, and 13 bases separated the two germline ends. Germline V gene data show CDR1 as MNHNS and CDR2 as SASEGT. The CDR3 sequence is 15 residues long. The CDR3 loop reads CASIAGPSSYNEQFF. The DNA of the CDR3 is TGTGCCAGCATCGCCGGACCGAGCTCCTACAATGAGCAGTTCTTC.

This clonotype was found many times. The chain recombines TRBV25-1 with TRBJ2-5; D is unresolved. Trimming shortened V by 2 bases and J by 1 base, and 11 bases separated the two germline ends. This CDR3 region has 15 residues. The V gene's germline CDR1 is MGHDK and CDR2 SYGVNS. CDR3 nucleotide sequence: TGTGCCAGCAGTGAAACAGTGAGACCCCAAGAGACCCAGTACTTC. Its protein is CASSETVRPQETQYF.

The J gene is TRBJ2-5, the V gene TRBV20-1; D is possibly TRBD1 or TRBD2 (5 bases each). CDR1 and CDR2 (germline): DFQATT, SNEGSKA (reference sequence). The CDR3 length is 15 residues. The germline V and J ends were trimmed by 5 bases and 1 base, with 17 bases remaining between them. DNA for the CDR3: TGCAGTGCTTCCTTTACCGGGACGTGCCAAGAGACCCAGTACTTC. It encodes CSASFTGTCQETQYF.

This clonotype was found many times. The rearrangement joins TRBV5-1 to TRBJ2-7; D uncertain. The CDR3 is 14 amino acids. With 0 bases removed from V and 4 bases from J, the gap between germline ends came to 11 bases. From germline, CDR1 is SGHRS and CDR2 YFSETQ. In nucleotides, the CDR3 is TGCGCCAGCAGCTTGGCTGGGGTGGGATACGAGCAGTACTTC. Translated, it gives CASSLAGVGYEQYF.

This clonotype was seen only once. The rearrangement links TRBV5-1 to TRBJ1-2; 9 bases align to TRBD1. J lost 8 bases, V lost 3 bases, and 5 bases had no gene match. The germline V gene has CDR1 SGHRS and CDR2 YFSETQ. The CDR3 has 13 residues. As DNA, the CDR3 is TGCGCCAGCAGCTCTGGGGACAGGGACGGCTACACCTTC. Residues: CASSSGDRDGYTF.

Many counts were recorded for this clonotype. The chain carries TRBV20-1 and TRBJ1-1, with D maybe TRBD1 (5 bases). Germline-derived CDR1 and CDR2 are DFQATT and SNEGSKA (reference sequence). The V gene lost 5 bases and the J gene lost 5 bases, with 12 bases spanning the gap. The CDR3 consists of 12 residues. CDR3 protein: CSAARWGTEAFF. CDR3 DNA sequence: TGCAGTGCTGCCCGTTGGGGGACTGAAGCTTTCTTT.

This clonotype showed up many times. Mismatch with germline at one junction end may stem from a read error. The rearrangement links TRBV5-1 to TRBJ2-5; D call uncertain. The CDR3 is 11 amino acids. Germline-derived CDR1 and CDR2 are SGHRS and YFSETQ. The CDR3 nucleotides read TGTGCCAGCAGTGTAAAAGAGACCCAGTACTTC. Translated: CASSVKETQYF.

This clonotype was seen ten or more times. V is TRBV5-1 and J is TRBJ2-1; the D gene is possibly TRBD1 (5 bases). CDR3 length equals 17 residues. In germline, CDR1 is SGHRS, CDR2 YFSETQ. Between the trimmed V and J ends, which lost 6 bases and 0 bases, there was a span of 19 bases. The CDR3 sequence: CASKFGASLSSYNEQFF. CDR3 coding DNA: TGCGCCAGCAAGTTTGGGGCGTCGCTGAGCTCCTACAATGAGCAGTTCTTC.

Notes on this clonotype: Germline and junction disagree at one end, which may indicate a read error. The genes are TRBV6-1 and TRBJ2-1; 9 positions agree with TRBD2. The CDR3 is 14 amino acids. Germline V gene data show CDR1 as MNHNS and CDR2 as SASEGT. The CDR3 region is CASAPSGAYNERYF. In nucleotides, the CDR3 is TGTGCCAGCGCCCCTAGCGGGGCCTACAATGAGCGGTACTTC.

A word on this clonotype: With a much larger clone just one base away, this may be a read error. The rearrangement uses TRBV19 and TRBJ2-1; no clear D gene. The DNA end is a closer match to TRBJ2-7, so the J assignment may be wrong. CDR1 is LNHDA and CDR2 is SQIVND in the germline V gene (reference sequence). This CDR3 has 13 amino acids. In nucleotides, the CDR3 is TGTGCCAGTACCACCGGCGCCTACAATGAGCAGTACTTC. Amino acid sequence: CASTTGAYNEQYF.

In its sample, this clonotype was seen many times. A much larger clone differs by one base, so this may be a read error. V usage is TRBV3-1 and J usage is TRBJ2-1; 7 bases are shared with TRBD1. The last part of the DNA fits TRBJ2-7 better; the J call may be wrong. The CDR3 has 17 residues. Per germline, CDR1 LGHDT and CDR2 YNNKEL (reference sequence). CDR3 bases: TGTGCCAGCAGCTATTCCTCGACAGGGTTAAGGAACAATGAGCAGTACTTC. This encodes CASSYSSTGLRNNEQYF.

In its sample, this clonotype was seen a few times. The CDR3 sequence: CASRITLSQETQYF. Here the CDR3 DNA reads TGTGCCAGCAGAATCACACTTTCTCAAGAGACCCAGTACTTC. The chain couples TRBV6-1 to TRBJ2-5, with D unresolved. The CDR3 contains 14 residues. Germline V gene sequence: CDR1 MNHNS, CDR2 SASEGT. The V end was cut by 6 bases, the J end by 2 bases, with 13 bases between.

The chain recombines TRBV29-1 with TRBJ1-2, with D perhaps matching TRBD1 (6 bases). The CDR3 totals 14 residues. V lost 0 bases, J lost 7 bases, and 15 bases lay in between. CDR1 is SQVTM, CDR2 ANQGSEA, per germline. For the CDR3, the DNA is TGCAGCGTTGAAGAGGGCGGGACAATTGTTGGCTACACCTTC. This encodes CSVEEGGTIVGYTF.

The rearrangement links TRBV7-2 to TRBJ2-1; no firm D call. Germline V gives CDR1 SGHTA, CDR2 FQGNSA. There are 15 residues in the CDR3. V was clipped by 0 bases and J by 13 bases, with 19 bases between them. Here the CDR3 reads CASSLARSDVETQFF. Written as DNA, the CDR3 is TGTGCCAGCAGCTTAGCGCGTTCGGACGTTGAGACCCAGTTCTTC. The full variable domain, in which reference TRBV7-2 and TRBJ2-1 provide the parts outside the CDR3, is GAGVSQSPSNKVTEKGKDVELRCDPISGHTALYWYRQSLGQGLEFLIYFQGNSAPDKSGLPSDRFSAERTGGSVSTLTIQRTQQEDSAVYLCASSLARSDVETQFFGPGTRLTVL.

This clonotype has a count of ten or more. The genes are TRBV3-1 and TRBJ1-6; D ambiguous. V dropped 3 bases and J dropped 7 bases, with 10 bases sitting between them. The CDR3 has 14 residues. Germline values: CDR1 LGHDT, CDR2 YNNKEL (reference sequence). CDR3 nucleotide sequence: TGTGCCAGCAGCCAGGGTGGGCGAAATTCACCCCTCCACTTT. Translating it yields CASSQGGRNSPLHF. The full variable domain, in which reference TRBV3-1 and TRBJ1-6 provide the parts outside the CDR3, is DTAVSQTPKYLVTQMGNDKSIKCEQNLGHDTMYWYKQDSKKFLKIMFSYNNKELIINETVPNRFSPKSPDKAHLNLHINSLELGDSAVYFCASSQGGRNSPLHFGNGTRLTVT.

This clonotype has at least ten counts. The chain links TRBV9 to TRBJ2-1, with D tentatively TRBD2 (6 bases). The V gene lost 3 bases and the J gene lost 4 bases, with 14 bases spanning the gap. CDR3 length equals 15 residues. Looked up from germline, CDR1 is SGDLS and CDR2 is YYNGEE. The CDR3 here is CASSAAGLSYNEQFF. The DNA of the CDR3 is TGTGCCAGCAGCGCCGCGGGGCTTTCTTACAATGAGCAGTTCTTC.

There are a few counts of this clonotype. The chain recombines TRBV18 with TRBJ2-1; TRBD2 might be the D (6 bases). V gave up 3 bases and J gave up 5 bases, with 17 bases separating them. The CDR3 spans 16 residues. Germline CDR1 and CDR2: KGHSH and LQKENI. For the CDR3, the DNA is TGTGCCAGCTCACCGTTTGGCGGGGAATCCAACAATGAGCAGTTCTTC. As protein: CASSPFGGESNNEQFF.

This clonotype was seen a handful of times. The V call is TRBV24-1, the J call TRBJ2-7, with D possibly matching TRBD2 (5 bases). CDR3 length: 12 amino acids. With 3 bases removed from V and 7 bases from J, the gap between germline ends came to 9 bases. Germline CDR1 and CDR2: KGHDR and SFDVKD. DNA of the CDR3: TGTGCCACCAGTGATCGGGGTGCTGAGCAGTACTTC. Its translation is CATSDRGAEQYF.

This clonotype was observed at least ten times. The CDR3 is CASTRTGNEKLFF. For the CDR3, the DNA is TGTGCCAGCACCAGGACAGGGAATGAAAAACTGTTTTTT. This chain connects TRBV7-9 to TRBJ1-4, with 8 nucleotides matching TRBD1. This CDR3 has 13 residues. Germline V gives CDR1 SEHNR, CDR2 FQNEAQ (reference sequence). J lost 5 bases, V lost 7 bases, and 3 bases had no gene match.

On this clonotype itself: This may arise from a read error, as a much more abundant clone is one base away. The chain is built from TRBV6-6 and TRBJ2-1; D could derive from TRBD1 or TRBD2 (5 bases each). This CDR3 spans 13 amino acids. Germline V gene lookup returns CDR1 MNHNY and CDR2 SVGAGI (reference sequence). The CDR3 reads CVSKWDPSNEQFF. Written as DNA, the CDR3 is TGTGTCAGCAAGTGGGACCCCTCCAATGAGCAGTTCTTC.

This clonotype turned up a few times. The genes are TRBV3-1 and TRBJ1-6; D is unclear. Deletions cut 1 base from V and 7 bases from J, with 8 bases between. Germline CDR1 LGHDT, CDR2 YNNKEL (reference sequence). This CDR3 region has 14 residues. The CDR3 here is CASSQGHRNSPLHF. The CDR3 bases are TGTGCCAGCAGCCAAGGACATCGGAATTCACCCCTCCACTTT.

J is TRBJ1-1 and V is TRBV7-2; tentatively, D is TRBD1 (6 bases). Germline assignment: CDR1 SGHTA and CDR2 FQGNSA. This CDR3 comprises 14 residues. Between the trimmed V and J ends, which lost 3 bases and 0 bases, there was a span of 8 bases. The CDR3 loop reads CASSFGQMNTEAFF. CDR3 DNA: TGTGCCAGCAGCTTCGGACAGATGAACACTGAAGCTTTCTTT.